The 7 T cell receptor beta chains listed next were all sequenced from one sample in a study of cytomegalovirus exposure and HLA in healthy donors. Both 60 Vbeta primers and 13 Jbeta primers went into the PCR. Assay used: immunoSEQ multiplex PCR; TCRdb lists only in-frame clones, some missing. The table shows some 91,000 clones, with roughly 86% occurring only once. Sequenced material: PBMCs. The receptors derive from a man between 25 and 39 years old in good health and CMV-seropositive.

Only a few counts were recorded for this clone. The V and J genes are TRBV4-1 and TRBJ2-1; D unclear. The CDR3 length is 17 residues. Germline V gene lookup returns CDR1 MGHRA and CDR2 YSYEKL. V was cut by 5 bases and J by 0 bases, with 17 bases left in between. The CDR3 DNA is TGCGCCAGCAGCTATAGATTAGTTGCTAGCTCCTACAATGAGCAGTTCTTC. Translated, it gives CASSYRLVASSYNEQFF.

The CDR3 spells CAWRGQGPGELFF. The CDR3 DNA reads as TGTGCCTGGAGGGGACAGGGTCCCGGGGAGCTGTTTTTT. The chain uses TRBV30 and TRBJ2-2; 9 bases fit TRBD1. The CDR3 length is 13 residues. Germline trimming cut 3 bases from V and 6 bases from J; bases unmatched to any gene: 2. In germline, CDR1 is GTSNPN, CDR2 SVGIG (reference sequence).

V and J are TRBV4-1 and TRBJ2-1, with 10 bases lining up with TRBD2. The trim removed 2 bases at V and 9 bases at J, leaving 13 bases unmatched. Germline CDR1 MGHRA, CDR2 YSYEKL. There are 17 residues in the CDR3. The CDR3 spells CASSQPRVGLAKIEQFF. The CDR3 bases are TGCGCCAGCAGCCAACCACGAGTGGGACTAGCGAAGATTGAGCAGTTCTTC.

The rearrangement joins TRBV6-5 to TRBJ2-7; TRBD2 aligns across 10 bases. Per the germline V gene, CDR1 is MNHEY and CDR2 is SVGAGI. Losses at the gene ends were 1 base for V and 2 bases for J; bases not matched to a gene: 2. This CDR3 contains 15 residues. CDR3 DNA: TGTGCCAGCAGTTACTATACTAGCGGGGCCTACGAGCAGTACTTC. Residues: CASSYYTSGAYEQYF.

This chain links TRBV5-1 with TRBJ2-7, with 14 bases matching TRBD2. The CDR3 runs to 16 residues. The germline V gene has CDR1 SGHRS and CDR2 YFSETQ. Trimming removed 0 bases from V and 4 bases from J; junction bases left unmatched: 3. The CDR3 bases are TGCGCCAGCAGCTTGGCAGGGACTAGCGGGAGTTACGAGCAGTACTTC. It yields the protein CASSLAGTSGSYEQYF.

The gene calls are TRBV11-2 and TRBJ2-3, with a tentative D call TRBD1 (6 bases). The ends were cut back, 6 bases at V and 2 bases at J, with 21 bases in the middle. CDR1 and CDR2 from the germline V gene are SGHAT and FQNNGV. There are 17 residues in the CDR3. CDR3 sequence: CASRSRSGQQYTDTQYF. The CDR3 DNA sequence: TGTGCCAGCAGGTCAAGATCAGGACAGCAATACACAGATACGCAGTATTTT. Supplemented by reference TRBV11-2 and TRBJ2-3, the full variable domain reads EAGVAQSPRYKIIEKRQSVAFWCNPISGHATLYWYQQILGQGPKLLIQFQNNGVVDDSQLPKDRFSAERLKGVDSTLKIQPAKLEDSAVYLCASRSRSGQQYTDTQYFGPGTRLTVL.

The chain links TRBV6-4 to TRBJ1-2; possible D gene TRBD1, 5 bases. Germline CDR1 and CDR2: MRHNA and SNTAGT. V lost 6 bases to trimming and J lost 4 bases, with 15 bases between them. This CDR3 region has 14 residues. This chain's CDR3 is CASSLQENRYGYTF. In nucleotides, the CDR3 is TGTGCCAGCAGCCTACAGGAGAACCGCTATGGCTACACCTTC.